This is a list of T cell receptor beta chains from one sample in a study of T cell repertoires in cytomegalovirus infection. Antigens of these TCRs are unknown. One entry per CDR3 protein results from TCRdb running MiXCR on the reads. The sample lists tens of thousands of distinct CDR3 sequences; about a third were seen once. Sequencing used PBMCs, sequenced either directly or after in vitro stimulation (not recorded which). These TCRs come from a human donor in good health (CMV status not recorded). Some clones in this sample may be carry-over from other donors' samples. CDR3s include the opening cysteine and the closing phenylalanine or tryptophan. Fields, in order: D gene, J gene, clone size, V gene, CDR3 DNA, CDR3 protein. The D gene is left open where the match is weak. Clone size is not always given. Where it is, it says once, few, many or a class for expanded clones.

. | TRBJ2-1 | many | TRBV7-6 | TGTGCCAGCAGCTTAGCCGGAATGGCCGGTAGTTGGTTCTTC | CASSLAGMAGSWFF
. | TRBJ2-7 | . | TRBV5-1 | TGCGCCAGCAGTCCGGCGGGACTTACCTACGAGCAGTACTTC | CASSPAGLTYEQYF
. | TRBJ2-6 | few | TRBV19 | TGTGCCAGTACGGGGGCGTCTGGGGCCAACGTCCTGACTTTC | CASTGASGANVLTF
. | TRBJ2-1 | . | TRBV7-2 | TGTGCCAGCAGCTTAACTCTTCCTGGTCCAGGGAAGTCGGATGAGCAGTTCTTC | CASSLTLPGPGKSDEQFF
TRBD1 | TRBJ2-5 | . | TRBV19 | TGTGCCAGTACGGGACAGGGGGAGACCCAGTACTTC | CASTGQGETQYF
TRBD1 | TRBJ2-3 | . | TRBV7-9 | TGTGCCAGCAGCTTGGGGGACAGGCCGCAGTATTTT | CASSLGDRPQYF
TRBD1 | TRBJ1-5 | . | TRBV7-2 | TGTGCCAGCAGCTTAGTCCTAGGGGGCCCAAATCAGCCCCAGCATTTT | CASSLVLGGPNQPQHF
TRBD2 | TRBJ2-7 | few | TRBV5-1 | TGCGCCAGCAGCTCCTGGTTAGCGGGAGTCTCCTACGAGCAGTACTTC | CASSSWLAGVSYEQYF
TRBD1 | TRBJ2-4 | . | TRBV6-6 | TGTGCCAGCAGTTACTTGCGGACAGGTCATGACATTCAGTACTTC | CASSYLRTGHDIQYF
TRBD1 | TRBJ1-2 | . | TRBV2 | TGTGCCAGCAGTGAAGAACAGGGGGTTTATGGCTACACCTTC | CASSEEQGVYGYTF
. | TRBJ1-1 | few | TRBV20-1 | TGCAGTGCTCCTAACAGGGCGCGCACTGAAGCTTTCTTT | CSAPNRARTEAFF
. | TRBJ1-5 | . | TRBV4-1 | TGCGCCAGCAGCCAAGATGGGGGCGGAAATCAGCCCCAGCATTTT | CASSQDGGGNQPQHF
TRBD1 | TRBJ2-1 | few | TRBV11-2 | TGTGCCAGCAGCTTTACGGGCCCGGGACAGGGGGCGTTCTATGAGCAGTTCTTC | CASSFTGPGQGAFYEQFF
. | TRBJ1-1 | . | TRBV6-4 | TGTGCCAGCTCGGCCGGCCCCGGGAACACTGATGCTTTCTTT | CASSAGPGNTDAFF
. | TRBJ2-5 | few | TRBV7-4 | TGTGCCAGCAGCCCCCCGGGGAGCGTGGAGACCCAGTACTTC | CASSPPGSVETQYF
TRBD2 | TRBJ2-1 | . | TRBV12-3/TRBV12-4 | TGTGCCAGCCTAGCGGGAGGGGCCTACAATGAGCAGTTCTTC | CASLAGGAYNEQFF
. | TRBJ1-1 | . | TRBV5-1 | TGCGCCAGCCGGGGGGAGCGCACTGAAGCTTTCTTT | CASRGERTEAFF
. | TRBJ1-1 | . | TRBV6-1 | TGTGCCAGCAGAGACCTCGGGGGTTTATCGTTTGGGACTGAAGCTTTCTTT | CASRDLGGLSFGTEAFF
. | TRBJ2-2 | many | TRBV7-2 | TGTGCCAGCAGCTTGGCGGGACTCCCGAACACCGGGGAGCTGTTTTTT | CASSLAGLPNTGELFF
. | TRBJ1-5 | many | TRBV7-2 | TGTGCCAGCAGCTTAGCCGATCAGCCCCAGCATTTT | CASSLADQPQHF
. | TRBJ2-7 | few | TRBV7-9 | TGTGCCAGCAGCTCCTCAGACAAGGGGGATTACGAGCAGTACTTC | CASSSSDKGDYEQYF
TRBD1 | TRBJ1-2 | . | TRBV4-2 | TGTGCCAGCAGCACAAGACAGGGGGCGGTGGGCTACACCTTC | CASSTRQGAVGYTF
. | TRBJ2-2 | few | TRBV12-3/TRBV12-4 | TGTGCCAGCAGTCCCGGGGGCTTGACGAACACCGGGGAGCTGTTTTTT | CASSPGGLTNTGELFF
TRBD2 | TRBJ2-7 | many | TRBV7-2 | TGTGCCAGCAGCTTAGTAACTGCGGGAGGGCGCGAGCAGTACTTC | CASSLVTAGGREQYF
TRBD1 | TRBJ2-1 | . | TRBV25-1 | TGTGCCAGCAGTAAACCGGGACAGGGGTTGGGAGAGCAGTTCTTC | CASSKPGQGLGEQFF
TRBD1 | TRBJ2-3 | few | TRBV27 | TGTGCCAGCAGTTTGGGACAGGGAGCGACAGATACGCAGTATTTT | CASSLGQGATDTQYF
TRBD1 | TRBJ2-3 | . | TRBV7-6 | TGTGCCAGCAGGATTACAGGGGGCTCTACAGATACGCAGTATTTT | CASRITGGSTDTQYF
. | TRBJ1-1 | . | TRBV6-2/TRBV6-3 | TGTGCCAGCAGTTACGGGGCAAAGGGAGCTTTCTTT | CASSYGAKGAFF
. | TRBJ1-1 | . | TRBV5-1 | TGCGCCAGCAGCTTGGGGGGACAAATCGGGGCTGAAGCTTTCTTT | CASSLGGQIGAEAFF
TRBD2 | TRBJ2-1 | few | TRBV11-2 | TGTGCCAGCAGCCCCAGACTAGCGGGAGGGCCGGGAGATGAGCAGTTCTTC | CASSPRLAGGPGDEQFF
. | TRBJ2-7 | few | TRBV7-9 | TGTGCCAGCAGCTTAAGGGGGAGTGTGACTCCGAGCCCCTACGAGCAGTACTTC | CASSLRGSVTPSPYEQYF
. | TRBJ1-5 | . | TRBV19 | TGTGCCAGTAGTATAGGGTATAGCAATCAGCCCCAGCATTTT | CASSIGYSNQPQHF
. | TRBJ1-6 | . | TRBV19 | TGTGCCAGTAGTAAGGACTTAAATGATTCACCCCTCCACTTT | CASSKDLNDSPLHF
. | TRBJ1-1 | few | TRBV19 | TGTGCCAGTCGGACCTCGAACACTGAAGCTTTCTTT | CASRTSNTEAFF
. | TRBJ1-2 | many | TRBV7-8 | TGTGCCAGCAGCCCCCGTGGAGGAGCTGGGTATGGCTACACCTTC | CASSPRGGAGYGYTF
. | TRBJ2-3 | many | TRBV7-6 | TGTGCCAGCAGCTTTAGGGGAGTTAGCACAGATACGCAGTATTTT | CASSFRGVSTDTQYF
TRBD2 | TRBJ2-7 | many | TRBV7-9 | TGTGCCAGCAGCTTAGCGGCGACTAGCGCAGGACCCTCCTACGAGCAGTACTTC | CASSLAATSAGPSYEQYF
TRBD2 | TRBJ2-3 | . | TRBV7-4 | TGTGCCAGCAGCTCCCCGGCTAGCGGGTTTTCTAAGGGCACAGATACGCAGTATTTT | CASSSPASGFSKGTDTQYF
. | TRBJ1-5 | . | TRBV2 | TGTGCCAGCAGCAAGAGGACAGCTAGCAATCAGCCCCAGCATTTT | CASSKRTASNQPQHF
. | TRBJ2-7 | . | TRBV5-4 | TGTGCCAGCAGCGCTAACGATTACTCCTACGAGCAGTACTTC | CASSANDYSYEQYF
TRBD2 | TRBJ2-5 | many | TRBV7-2 | TGTGCCAGCAGCTTAGGCTTGGGGAGCGGGGAAGAGACCCAGTACTTC | CASSLGLGSGEETQYF
. | TRBJ1-6 | . | TRBV27 | TGTGCCAGCAGTTTATCGACCGACTATAATTCACCCCTCCACTTT | CASSLSTDYNSPLHF
. | TRBJ1-2 | many | TRBV6-1 | TGTGCCAGCAGTGAATTGGGACCTCGAGGGTATGGCTACACCTTC | CASSELGPRGYGYTF
. | TRBJ2-1 | many | TRBV7-2 | TGTGCCAGCGCAACACAGGGCACGGAGCAGTTCTTC | CASATQGTEQFF
. | TRBJ1-6 | few | TRBV4-1 | TGCGCCAGCAGGGACAGTCGTAGACCTTCTTCACCCCTCCACTTT | CASRDSRRPSSPLHF
TRBD2 | TRBJ2-1 | . | TRBV15 | TGTGCCACCAGCAGATCGGGGGGGGGCGATGAGCAGTTCTTC | CATSRSGGGDEQFF
TRBD1 | TRBJ2-2 | few | TRBV5-4 | TGTGCCAGCAGCCCTCCCCCGGGACAGGGAGGCGGCGGGGAGCTGTTTTTT | CASSPPPGQGGGGELFF
TRBD2 | TRBJ2-7 | few | TRBV28 | TGTGCCAGCAGGCCGGGCGGGAGGAACGAGCAGTACTTC | CASRPGGRNEQYF
. | TRBJ1-6 | . | TRBV10-3 | TGTGCCATCAGTGAGTCTTATGACGGTGATTCACCCCTCCACTTT | CAISESYDGDSPLHF
. | TRBJ2-5 | . | TRBV6-5 | TGTGCCAGCAGTTACACAATCATCGGGACATCGTTGCAGACCCAGTACTTC | CASSYTIIGTSLQTQYF
. | TRBJ2-1 | . | TRBV11-2 | TGTGCCAGCACCCCCGGACTGGTATACAATGAGCAGTTCTTC | CASTPGLVYNEQFF
TRBD2 | TRBJ2-1 | . | TRBV7-9 | TGTGCCAGCAGCCCGCGGACTAGCGGGAGGAAAAATGAGCAGTTCTTC | CASSPRTSGRKNEQFF